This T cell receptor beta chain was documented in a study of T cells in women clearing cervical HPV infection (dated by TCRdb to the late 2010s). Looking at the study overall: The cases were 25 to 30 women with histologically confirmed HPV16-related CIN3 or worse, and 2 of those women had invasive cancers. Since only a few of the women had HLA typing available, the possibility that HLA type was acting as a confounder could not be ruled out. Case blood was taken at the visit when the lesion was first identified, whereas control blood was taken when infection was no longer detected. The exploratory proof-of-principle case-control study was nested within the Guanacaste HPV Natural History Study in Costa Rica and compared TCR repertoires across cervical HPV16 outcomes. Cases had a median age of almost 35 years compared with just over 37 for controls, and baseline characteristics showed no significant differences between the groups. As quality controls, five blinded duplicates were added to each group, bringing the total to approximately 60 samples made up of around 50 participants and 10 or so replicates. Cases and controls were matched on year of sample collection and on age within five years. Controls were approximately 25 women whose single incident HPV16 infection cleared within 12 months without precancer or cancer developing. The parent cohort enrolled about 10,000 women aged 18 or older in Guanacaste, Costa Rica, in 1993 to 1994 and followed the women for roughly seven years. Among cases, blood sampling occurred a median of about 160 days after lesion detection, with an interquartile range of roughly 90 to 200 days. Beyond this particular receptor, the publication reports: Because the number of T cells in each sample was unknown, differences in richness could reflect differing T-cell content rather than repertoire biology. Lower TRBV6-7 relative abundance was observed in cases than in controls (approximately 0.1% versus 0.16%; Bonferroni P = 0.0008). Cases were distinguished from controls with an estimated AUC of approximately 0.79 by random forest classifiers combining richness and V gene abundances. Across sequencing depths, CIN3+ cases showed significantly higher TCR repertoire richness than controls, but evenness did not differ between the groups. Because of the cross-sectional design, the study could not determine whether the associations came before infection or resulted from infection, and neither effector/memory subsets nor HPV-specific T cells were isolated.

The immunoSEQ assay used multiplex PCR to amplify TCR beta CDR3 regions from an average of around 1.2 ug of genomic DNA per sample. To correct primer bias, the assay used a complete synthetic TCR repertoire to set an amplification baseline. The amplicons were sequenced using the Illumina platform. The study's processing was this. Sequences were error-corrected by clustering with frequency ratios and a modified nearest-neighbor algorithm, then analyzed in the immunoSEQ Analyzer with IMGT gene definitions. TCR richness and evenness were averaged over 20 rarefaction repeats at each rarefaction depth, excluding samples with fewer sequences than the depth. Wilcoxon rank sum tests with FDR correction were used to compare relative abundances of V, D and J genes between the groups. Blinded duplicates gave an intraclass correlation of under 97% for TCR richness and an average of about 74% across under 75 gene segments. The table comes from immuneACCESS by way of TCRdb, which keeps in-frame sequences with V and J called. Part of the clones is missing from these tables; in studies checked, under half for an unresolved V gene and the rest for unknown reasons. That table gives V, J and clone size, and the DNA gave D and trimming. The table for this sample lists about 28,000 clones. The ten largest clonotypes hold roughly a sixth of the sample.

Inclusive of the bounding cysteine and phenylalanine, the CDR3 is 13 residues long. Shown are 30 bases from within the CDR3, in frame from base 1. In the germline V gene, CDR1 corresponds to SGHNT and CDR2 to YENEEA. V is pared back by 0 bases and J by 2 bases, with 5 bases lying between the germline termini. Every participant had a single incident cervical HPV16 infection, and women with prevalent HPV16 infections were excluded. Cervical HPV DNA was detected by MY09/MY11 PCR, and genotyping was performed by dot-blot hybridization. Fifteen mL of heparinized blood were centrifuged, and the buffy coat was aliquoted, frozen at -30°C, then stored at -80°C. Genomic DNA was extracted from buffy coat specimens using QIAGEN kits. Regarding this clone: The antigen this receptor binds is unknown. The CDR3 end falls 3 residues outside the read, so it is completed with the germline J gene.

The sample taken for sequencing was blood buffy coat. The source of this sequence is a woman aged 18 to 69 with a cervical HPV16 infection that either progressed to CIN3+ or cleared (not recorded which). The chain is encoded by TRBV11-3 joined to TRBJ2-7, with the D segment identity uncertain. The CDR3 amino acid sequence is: CASSLDSAYEQYF. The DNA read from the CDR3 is TGTGCCAGCAGCTTAGATAGTGCCTACGAG.